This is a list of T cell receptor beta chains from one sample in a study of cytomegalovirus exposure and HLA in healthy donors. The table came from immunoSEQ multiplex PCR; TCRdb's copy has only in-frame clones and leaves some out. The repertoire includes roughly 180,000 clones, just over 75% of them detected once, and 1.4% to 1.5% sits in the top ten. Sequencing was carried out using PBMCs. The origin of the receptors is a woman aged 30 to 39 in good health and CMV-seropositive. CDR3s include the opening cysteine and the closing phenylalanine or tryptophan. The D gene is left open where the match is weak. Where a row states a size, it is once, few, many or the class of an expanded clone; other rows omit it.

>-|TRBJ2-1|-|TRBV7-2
TGTGCCAGCAGCCGGGACAATGAGCAGTTCTTC
CASSRDNEQFF
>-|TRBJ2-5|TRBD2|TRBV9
TGTGCCAGCAGCCCGGGACTAGCGGGAGGCCGTAAAGAGACCCAGTACTTC
CASSPGLAGGRKETQYF
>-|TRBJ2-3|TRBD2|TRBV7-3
TGTGCCAGCAGTTATGCTAGCGGGAGCACAGATACGCAGTATTTT
CASSYASGSTDTQYF
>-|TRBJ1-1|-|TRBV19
TGTGCCAGTAGTATCAGGGTGTTTAGCACTGAAGCTTTCTTT
CASSIRVFSTEAFF
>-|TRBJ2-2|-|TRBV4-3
TGCGCCAGCAGCCAAGATCGGTCGGGAACAGTGAGTTCCGGGGAGCTGTTTTTT
CASSQDRSGTVSSGELFF
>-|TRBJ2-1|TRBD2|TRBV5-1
TGCGCCAGCAGCTACGCAGCGGGAGTTGAAGGTTATGAGCAGTTCTTC
CASSYAAGVEGYEQFF
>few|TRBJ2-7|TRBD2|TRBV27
TGTGCCAGCAGTTCGACCGGGACTAGCGGGAGAAAGGCCTACGAGCAGTACTTC
CASSSTGTSGRKAYEQYF
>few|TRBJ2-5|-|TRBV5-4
TGTGCCAGCAGCTTGTATACAGGACAAGAGACCCAGTACTTC
CASSLYTGQETQYF
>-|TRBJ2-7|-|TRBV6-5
TGTGCCAGCAGTTACGCTTCGAGGGGGAACTACGAGCAGTACTTC
CASSYASRGNYEQYF
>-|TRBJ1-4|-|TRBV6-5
TGTGCCAGCAGTTACTCGCAGGGCGGTGAAAAACTGTTTTTT
CASSYSQGGEKLFF
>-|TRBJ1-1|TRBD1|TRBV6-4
TGTGCCAGCAGTGTAGGGACAGGGGGATCGGGAGACACTGAAGCTTTCTTT
CASSVGTGGSGDTEAFF
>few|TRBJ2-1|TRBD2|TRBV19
TGTGCCAGTAGTATAAAGGAAGCGGGAGGGCCGAATTACAATGAGCAGTTCTTC
CASSIKEAGGPNYNEQFF
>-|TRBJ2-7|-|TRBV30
TGTGCCTGGGCCCAATGGGGAGCCCCCTACGAGCAGTACTTC
CAWAQWGAPYEQYF
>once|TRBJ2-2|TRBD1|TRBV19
TGTGCCAGTGCGACAGGGGGCCGGACCGGGGAGCTGTTTTTT
CASATGGRTGELFF
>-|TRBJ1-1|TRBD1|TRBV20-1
TGCAGTGCTCCGGACAGGGTAGCTTTCTTT
CSAPDRVAFF
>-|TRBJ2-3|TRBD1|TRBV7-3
TGTGCCAGCAGCTCCACCGACAGGGGTATAGATACGCAGTATTTT
CASSSTDRGIDTQYF
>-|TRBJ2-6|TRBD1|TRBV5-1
TGCGCCAGCAGCTTGGGACAGGGTGCCGGGGCCAACGTCCTGACTTTC
CASSLGQGAGANVLTF
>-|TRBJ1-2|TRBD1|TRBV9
TGTGCCAGCAGCGCCTTAGAACGACAGGGGGTCGCTAACTATGGCTACACCTTC
CASSALERQGVANYGYTF
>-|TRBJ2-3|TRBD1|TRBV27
TGTGCCAGCACTATGACAGGGCTGGATACGCAGTATTTT
CASTMTGLDTQYF
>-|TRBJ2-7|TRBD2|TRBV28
TGTGCCAGCAGTTTCCTTAAAGCGGGAGGGGGAGACGAGCAGTACTTC
CASSFLKAGGGDEQYF
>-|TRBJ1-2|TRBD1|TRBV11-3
TGTGCCAGCAGCTTAGAGACAGGGAATTATGGCTACACCTTC
CASSLETGNYGYTF
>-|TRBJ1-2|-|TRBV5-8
TGTGCCAGCAGCTTTGCGAGAGCTAACTATGGCTACACCTTC
CASSFARANYGYTF
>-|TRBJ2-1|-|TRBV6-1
TGTGCCAGCAGCAAAACCGGGACTTACAATGAGCAGTTCTTC
CASSKTGTYNEQFF
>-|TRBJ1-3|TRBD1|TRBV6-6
TGTGCCAGCAGTTTGACAGGGGTCGGCATAAACACCATATATTTT
CASSLTGVGINTIYF
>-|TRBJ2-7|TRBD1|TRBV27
TGTGCCAGCAGTCCTTCGACAGGGCTCAAGGTGGAGCAGTACTTC
CASSPSTGLKVEQYF
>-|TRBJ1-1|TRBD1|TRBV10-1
TGCGCCAGCACGGGACAGGGGTCTGCTGAAGCTTTCTTT
CASTGQGSAEAFF
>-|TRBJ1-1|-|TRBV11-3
TGTGCCAGCAGTTCCGGGACAAAGAACACTGAAGCTTTCTTT
CASSSGTKNTEAFF
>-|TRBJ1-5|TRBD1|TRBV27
TGTGCCAGCAGTTCTATGGAGGGGGCGCGGAATCAGCCCCAGCATTTT
CASSSMEGARNQPQHF
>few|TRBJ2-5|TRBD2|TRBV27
TGTGCCAGCAGTCCGCTCTGGACTAGCGGAATTCAAGAGACCCAGTACTTC
CASSPLWTSGIQETQYF
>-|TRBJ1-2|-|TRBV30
TGTGCCTGGGGGCAGGGCTTCAACTATGGCTACACCTTC
CAWGQGFNYGYTF
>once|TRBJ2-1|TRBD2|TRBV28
TGTGCCAGCAGTTTATTTGGACTAGCGGGAGCAGAGCTTGGCGGGCAGTTCTTC
CASSLFGLAGAELGGQFF
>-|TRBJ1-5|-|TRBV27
TGTGCCAGCAGTTTATCCGCAGGGTATCTTCAGCCCCAGCATTTT
CASSLSAGYLQPQHF
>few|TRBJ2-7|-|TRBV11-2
TGTGCCAGCAGCTCAAGTCGGGGGGCCGAGCAGTACTTC
CASSSSRGAEQYF
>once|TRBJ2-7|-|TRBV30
TGTGCCTGGAGTCTACTTACTGGGGCCTCCTACGAGCAGTACTTC
CAWSLLTGASYEQYF
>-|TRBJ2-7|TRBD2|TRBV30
TGTGCCTGGACTCCCAGCGGGAGGGGTACCCATTACGAGCAGTACTTC
CAWTPSGRGTHYEQYF
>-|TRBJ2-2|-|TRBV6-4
TGTGCCAGCAGTGTGGGCAGGGCCGGCGGGGAGCTGTTTTTT
CASSVGRAGGELFF
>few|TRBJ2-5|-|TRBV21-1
TGTGCCAGCCGTAGCGGGAGGTCACAAGAGACCCAGTACTTC
CASRSGRSQETQYF